Following are 17 T cell receptor beta chains from one sample sequenced in a study of Tregs in tolerant kidney transplant recipients. Profiled with immunoSEQ multiplex PCR; TCRdb holds only in-frame clones, not every one. The data show 74,000 or so clones, more than 85% seen once. Recipients received nonmyeloablative bone marrow transplants from related graft donors, with transient mixed chimerism. This specimen was CD4+ T cells from blood (PBMCs), taken 24 months after the transplant. The receptors were gathered from a human patient who received a combined kidney and bone marrow transplant. Some T cells may be graft donor cells.

This clone appeared a single time. The chain links TRBV7-2 to TRBJ1-4; D might be TRBD1 (6 bases). The V end lost 1 base, the J end lost 8 bases, and 8 bases lay between the germline ends. CDR3 length: 13 residues. CDR1 and CDR2 (germline): SGHTA, FQGNSA. CDR3 bases: TGTGCCAGCAGCTTAGACAGGGACGAAAAACTGTTTTTT. It encodes CASSLDRDEKLFF.

The V and J genes are TRBV14 and TRBJ1-3; the D gene is possibly TRBD1 (5 bases). Germline CDR1 SGHDN, CDR2 FVKESK. V was trimmed by 0 bases and J by 7 bases, leaving 10 bases between them. The length of the CDR3 is 14 residues. CDR3 DNA sequence: TGTGCCAGCAGCCAAGATGGGGCGAGGAACACCATATATTTT. Residues: CASSQDGARNTIYF.

In this sample, this clone turned up once. This sequence joins TRBV5-1 and TRBJ2-7; D unclear. Germline loops: CDR1 SGHRS, CDR2 YFSETQ. V dropped 0 bases and J dropped 6 bases, with 13 bases sitting between them. The CDR3 consists of 14 residues. The DNA for the CDR3 is TGCGCCAGCAGCTTGGGATCGGCTAGTGGCGAGCAGTACTTC. Amino acids: CASSLGSASGEQYF.

J is TRBJ2-7 and V is TRBV7-5; the D call in the table, TRBD1, was not verified against the DNA. TRBV7-5 is a pseudogene. The CDR3 runs to 14 residues. The CDR3 reads CVKLRTGLEYEQYF. The CDR3 nucleotides read TGTGTCAAACTTCGGACAGGGCTTGAGTACGAGCAGTACTTC.

The chain couples TRBV9 to TRBJ2-1, with D possibly being TRBD2 (5 bases). Germline lookup yields CDR1 SGDLS and CDR2 YYNGEE. The V end was cut by 0 bases, the J end by 1 base, with 8 bases between. This CDR3 is 15 amino acids long. This CDR3 is CASSVEGASYNEQFF. The CDR3 DNA follows: TGTGCCAGCAGCGTAGAGGGAGCTTCCTACAATGAGCAGTTCTTC.

The rearrangement uses TRBV4-2 and TRBJ2-7; 7 bases align to TRBD1. The V and J ends lost 0 bases and 4 bases, in that order; junction bases with no gene match: 9. Germline assignment: CDR1 LGHNA and CDR2 YNFKEQ. This CDR3 has 16 residues. CDR3 sequence (DNA): TGTGCCAGCAGCCAAGACGCAGGGGGAATGGTATACGAGCAGTACTTC. Translation gives CASSQDAGGMVYEQYF.

V and J are TRBV7-2 and TRBJ2-7, with 9 positions matching TRBD2. Germline V gene lookup returns CDR1 SGHTA and CDR2 FQGNSA. The trim removed 0 bases at V and 1 base at J, leaving 10 bases unmatched. This CDR3 has 18 residues. CDR3 DNA: TGTGCCAGCAGCTTAGCAGTGGGTAGCGGGAGTTCTTCCTACGAGCAGTACTTC. It yields the protein CASSLAVGSGSSSYEQYF.

This sequence joins TRBV27 and TRBJ2-7; 10 bases line up with TRBD1. The CDR3 sequence is 15 residues long. Germline trimming cut 5 bases from V and 3 bases from J; bases unmatched to any gene: 7. Germline-derived CDR1 and CDR2 are MNHEY and SMNVEV (reference sequence). CDR3 sequence: CASSVTGTGDYEQYF. The CDR3 DNA sequence: TGTGCCAGCAGTGTTACCGGGACAGGGGACTACGAGCAGTACTTC.

The chain uses TRBV30 and TRBJ2-1; 10 nucleotides line up with TRBD2. The CDR3 loop spans 15 amino acids. Trimming cost V 5 bases and J 3 bases; bases outside gene matches: 7. Germline V gene lookup returns CDR1 GTSNPN and CDR2 SVGIG (reference sequence). The CDR3 DNA reads TGTGCCTGGGGACCGGGACTAGCGTACTACAATGAGCAGTTCTTC. Protein: CAWGPGLAYYNEQFF. Using reference TRBV30 and TRBJ2-1 for the parts outside the CDR3, the full variable domain is SQTIHQWPATLVQPVGSPLSLECTVEGTSNPNLYWYRQAAGRGLQLLFYSVGIGQISSEVPQNLSASRPQDRQFILSSKKLLLSDSGFYLCAWGPGLAYYNEQFFGPGTRLTVL.

The chain carries TRBV19 and TRBJ2-6, with D possibly being TRBD1 (6 bases). V gave up 3 bases and J gave up 4 bases, with 10 bases separating them. CDR3 length: 15 amino acids. Germline loops: CDR1 LNHDA, CDR2 SQIVND (reference sequence). CDR3 in amino acids: CASSIGQGGANVLTF. DNA for the CDR3: TGTGCCAGTAGTATCGGGCAGGGGGGGGCCAACGTCCTGACTTTC.

The genes are TRBV5-1 and TRBJ2-1; TRBD2 aligns across 16 bases. The CDR3 contains 18 residues. V dropped 5 bases and J dropped 7; count of bases not matched to a gene: 12. Looked up from germline, CDR1 is SGHRS and CDR2 is YFSETQ. This CDR3 is CASSRPGLAGGSGNEQFF. The DNA for the CDR3 is TGCGCCAGCAGTCGCCCGGGACTAGCGGGAGGGAGTGGGAATGAGCAGTTCTTC.

This clone has a single count. The chain is built from TRBV9 and TRBJ1-2; the D gene is possibly TRBD1 (5 bases). Trimming took off 4 bases at V and 5 bases at J, with 12 bases between the two ends. Germline values: CDR1 SGDLS, CDR2 YYNGEE. The CDR3 is 13 residues long. As DNA, the CDR3 is TGTGCCAGCAGCCGACAGCACAATTATGGCTACACCTTC. Residues: CASSRQHNYGYTF.

The chain joins TRBV2 to TRBJ2-3; TRBD1 agrees at 9 bases. The V segment lost 6 bases and the J segment 5 bases; nucleotides outside the gene matches: 3. CDR1 is SNHLY and CDR2 is FYNNEI in the germline V gene. The CDR3 has 13 amino acids. CDR3: CASRRQGGDTQYF. In DNA form, the CDR3 reads TGTGCCAGCAGGAGACAGGGGGGAGATACGCAGTATTTT.

The chain has TRBV6-6 and TRBJ1-1, with TRBD1 matching over 9 bases. The V gene end was trimmed by 4 bases and the J gene end by 4 bases; junction bases not matched to a gene: 7. The CDR3 spans 15 residues. Germline CDR1 is MNHNY and CDR2 is SVGAGI (reference sequence). The CDR3 sequence is CASSFGQGRFTEAFF. DNA for the CDR3: TGTGCCAGCAGTTTTGGACAGGGGAGGTTCACTGAAGCTTTCTTT.

This chain connects TRBV11-2 to TRBJ2-5, with TRBD2 identical over 8 bases. From germline, CDR1 is SGHAT and CDR2 FQNNGV. The CDR3 runs 13 residues. The V segment lost 5 bases and the J segment 7 bases; nucleotides outside the gene matches: 6. The CDR3 sequence: CASSQLAARTQYF. As DNA, the CDR3 is TGTGCCAGCAGCCAACTAGCGGCAAGGACCCAGTACTTC.

The rearrangement joins TRBV27 to TRBJ2-7; D is undetermined. The CDR3 runs 13 residues. Trimming stripped 4 bases from V and 5 bases from J, with 12 bases between. Looked up from germline, CDR1 is MNHEY and CDR2 is SMNVEV (reference sequence). CDR3 in amino acids: CASSSSQVHEQYF. The CDR3, as DNA: TGTGCCAGCAGTTCCAGTCAGGTCCACGAGCAGTACTTC.

The chain has TRBV7-2 and TRBJ2-7; 10 nucleotides align to TRBD2. The junction had 13 bases not matched to a gene; V was cut back by 10 bases and J by 1 base. The length of the CDR3 is 16 residues. Germline loops: CDR1 SGHTA, CDR2 FQGNSA. As DNA, the CDR3 is TGTGCCACCACTGACCTACTAGCGGGAAGATCCTACGAGCAGTACTTC. Residues: CATTDLLAGRSYEQYF. The entire variable domain, with the rest obtained from reference TRBV7-2 and TRBJ2-7, is as follows: GAGVSQSPSNKVTEKGKDVELRCDPISGHTALYWYRQSLGQGLEFLIYFQGNSAPDKSGLPSDRFSAERTGGSVSTLTIQRTQQEDSAVYLCATTDLLAGRSYEQYFGPGTRLTVT.